This T cell receptor beta chain was sequenced for a study of OX40 agonist ivuxolimab in advanced cancers. With regard to the full study: Ivuxolimab was an agonistic, fully human IgG2 monoclonal antibody directed against OX40 (CD134), a costimulatory receptor. Of the approximately 50 dose-escalation patients, hepatocellular carcinoma was present in roughly 19, melanoma in approximately 15, renal cell carcinoma in 9 and head and neck cancer in 9. Prior anti-PD-1, anti-PD-L1 or anti-CTLA-4 therapy was permitted, and checkpoint inhibitors had been received by around 40% of dose-escalation patients. Partial responses occurred in three dose-escalation patients, of whom one had hepatocellular carcinoma and two had cutaneous melanoma. The monotherapy dose-escalation portion (N ≈ 57 patients) of the phase I ivuxolimab trial is reported in the paper. Intravenous ivuxolimab was administered to patients every 2 weeks at six dose levels: 0.01, 0.1, 0.3, 1.5, 3 and 10 mg/kg. The purpose of peripheral TCRbeta sequencing was to test whether ivuxolimab changed TCR sequence diversity and led to clonal T-cell expansion. In the dose-escalation cohort, more than 75% of patients were male, and the mean age was approximately 55 years, with a range of roughly 20 to 80. The full study reports these points: In the 0.1-3.0 mg/kg groups, partial responders were among the patients with the lowest normalized peripheral clonal expansion, particularly in CD8+ T cells. Low levels of normalized T-cell clonal expansion were also shown by some nonresponding patients. After ivuxolimab, CD8+ T cells had more expanded clones than CD4+ T cells on average. At doses of 0.1 to 3.0 mg/kg, clonal expansion of both CD4+ and CD8+ blood T cells was observed from baseline to week 6. The antigen specificity of the peripheral T cells that underwent clonal expansion was not determined.

Reading the germline V gene gives CDR1 KGHSH and CDR2 LQKENI. Trimming takes 3 bases from V and 5 bases from J, and the germline ends sit 14 bases apart. CDR3 length: 14 amino acids, cysteine to phenylalanine. Solely the CDR3 DNA is kept, with 42 bases framed from the first base. The trial excluded patients who had a history of autoimmune disease or were on systemic immunosuppression. Peripheral blood for TCR sequencing was collected from all dose cohorts at baseline, on cycle 4 day 1, and on cycle 7 day 1. Samples came from an open-label, multicenter, first-in-human phase I dose-escalation trial of ivuxolimab. Adults with locally advanced or metastatic head and neck squamous cell, hepatocellular, melanoma or renal cell carcinoma were enrolled in the trial. Before TCR sequencing, CD4+ and CD8+ T cells were separately sorted from peripheral blood. With regard to this clone: No antigen is known for it. No quality values exist for individual bases; no much larger clone is one base distant.

Genomic DNA was extracted from sorted cells for sequencing of the TCRbeta CDR3 region. TCRbeta CDR3 regions were sequenced using the immunoSEQ Assay. What TCRdb holds here is the immuneACCESS table cut down to in-frame rearrangements. Part of the clones is not present; checked against another copy, under half of the missing clones reflect an unresolved V gene, and the others are unexplained. Within this sample are about 56,000 clones, with 82% of them counted one time only. The ten largest clones represent roughly 4% of the sample. The chain employs TRBV18 and TRBJ2-7, with the D gene not clear enough to name. The clonotype comes from an adult with an advanced solid tumor such as melanoma, head and neck, liver or kidney cancer. This specimen consisted of CD4+ or CD8+ T cells sorted from blood, obtained in a trial of the OX40 agonist ivuxolimab. The CDR3 region: CASSPIPVDHEQYF. Read as DNA, the sequence is TGTGCCAGCTCACCCATCCCAGTGGACCACGAGCAGTACTTC.